These 19 T cell receptor beta chains originate from one sample sequenced in a study of blood T cell repertoires in COVID-19. Profiling relied on immunoSEQ multiplex PCR, and the TCRdb table lists in-frame clones only, not all of them. The profile covers about 300,000 clones, with about 90% appearing a single time and roughly 2.8% taken by the ten largest. The sequenced material came from PBMCs or T cells enriched from blood (not recorded which). These receptors were collected from a woman aged 45-59 years who had been exposed to COVID-19.

The CDR3 region is CASRTGATYEQYF. The CDR3 DNA sequence: TGTGCCAGCAGGACAGGCGCCACCTACGAGCAGTACTTC. This chain joins TRBV7-9 and TRBJ2-7; weak D call: TRBD1 (6 bases). V was shortened by 6 bases and J by 2 bases, with 11 bases between the two germline ends. Germline V gives CDR1 SEHNR, CDR2 FQNEAQ (reference sequence). This CDR3 region has 13 residues.

CDR3 coding DNA: TGTGCCCTCCGGCCCGGGAGCTCCGCAGCACCCCTCCACTTT. Encoded protein: CALRPGSSAAPLHF. This chain connects TRBV30 to TRBJ1-6; D is unresolved. The CDR3 is made up of 14 amino acids. Germline CDR1 is GTSNPN and CDR2 is SVGIG (reference sequence). The V end lost 8 bases, the J end lost 11 bases, and 22 bases lay between the germline ends.

V is TRBV5-5 and J is TRBJ2-1, with 7 bases identical to TRBD1. V shed 2 bases and J 9 bases; nucleotides not matched to a gene: 8. The CDR3 runs 14 residues. The germline CDR1 and CDR2 sequences are SGHKS and YYEKEE (reference sequence). The DNA of the CDR3 is TGTGCCAGCAGCTTAACAGGGGTCCAGGGTGAGCAGTTCTTC. It codes for CASSLTGVQGEQFF.

As concerns this clone: Other DNA sequences in the sample encode the same CDR3. This chain's CDR3 is CASSIRDSGANVLTF. As DNA, the CDR3 is TGTGCCAGTAGTATTAGAGACTCTGGGGCCAACGTCCTGACTTTC. The gene calls are TRBV19 and TRBJ2-6; D uncertain. Germline CDR1 and CDR2: LNHDA and SQIVND (reference sequence). V was pared by 3 bases and J by 0 bases, with 6 bases between. This CDR3 is 15 amino acids long. Full variable domain (rest looked up from reference TRBV19 and TRBJ2-6): DGGITQSPKYLFRKEGQNVTLSCEQNLNHDAMYWYRQDPGQGLRLIYYSQIVNDFQKGDIAEGYSVSREKKESFPLTVTSAQKNPTAFYLCASSIRDSGANVLTFGAGSRLTVL.

Concerning this clone: Other DNA sequences of this sample code for an identical CDR3. The rearrangement uses TRBV29-1 and TRBJ2-1, with D perhaps matching TRBD2 (7 bases). This CDR3 contains 14 residues. Germline V gene lookup returns CDR1 SQVTM and CDR2 ANQGSEA. Trimming shortened V by 3 bases and J by 5 bases, and 14 bases separated the two germline ends. CDR3 sequence (DNA): TGCAGCGTTGATCGAGGGGGGGCCCACAATGAGCAGTTCTTC. It specifies CSVDRGGAHNEQFF.

Details on this clone: A junction end diverges from the germline sequence, so it may reflect a read error. V and J are TRBV7-7 and TRBJ2-3; maybe TRBD2 (6 bases). The V gene's germline CDR1 is SSHAT and CDR2 FNYEAQ (reference sequence). The CDR3 loop spans 16 amino acids. The CDR3: CASSLGVGGSTDTQYF. The CDR3 nucleotides read TGTGCTAGCAGCTTAGGGGTGGGGGGAAGCACAGATACGCAGTATTTT.

The gene calls are TRBV6-1 and TRBJ1-1; TRBD1 is a possible D gene (6 bases). From germline, CDR1 is MNHNS and CDR2 SASEGT. The CDR3 has 14 residues. V was trimmed by 2 bases and J by 3 bases, leaving 10 bases between them. CDR3 residues: CASSELGGHTEAFF. The CDR3 nucleotides read TGTGCCAGCAGTGAACTGGGGGGGCACACTGAAGCTTTCTTT.

CDR3 region: CASSLVGPEYF. Written as DNA, the CDR3 is TGTGCCAGCAGTTTAGTTGGGCCAGAGTACTTC. The chain employs TRBV12-3 or TRBV12-4 and TRBJ2-5; D not resolved. V was clipped by 1 base and J by 12 bases, with 9 bases between them. This CDR3 has 11 amino acids.

The chain employs TRBV24-1 and TRBJ2-1; 7 positions match TRBD2. The germline CDR1 and CDR2 sequences are KGHDR and SFDVKD. The CDR3 covers 19 residues. The J segment lost 4 bases and the V segment lost 3 bases, leaving 17 bases of the junction unmatched. In nucleotides, the CDR3 is TGTGCCACCAGTGATGCGGCGGGGGTGGAGGGGACCTCATACAATGAGCAGTTCTTC. Its translation is CATSDAAGVEGTSYNEQFF.

The V call is TRBV3-1 (or the pseudogene TRBV3-2), the J call TRBJ2-7; 9 bases align to TRBD1. The CDR3 contains 16 residues. The V and J ends lost 4 bases and 1 base, in that order; junction bases with no gene match: 8. Germline CDR1 and CDR2: LGHDT and YNNKEL (reference sequence). CDR3 in amino acids: CASSRSAGTGSYEQYF. For the CDR3, the DNA is TGTGCCAGCAGCCGCTCCGCCGGGACAGGGTCCTACGAGCAGTACTTC.

The CDR3 loop is CASSLVTGGSNQPQHF. The CDR3 DNA is TGTGCCAGCAGCTTGGTGACAGGAGGTAGCAATCAGCCCCAGCATTTT. This chain joins TRBV5-6 and TRBJ1-5; D is possibly TRBD1 (6 bases). V shed 0 bases and J shed 0 bases, with 10 bases lying between them. The CDR3 is 16 amino acids. Germline V lookup: CDR1 SGHDT, CDR2 YYEEEE.

The chain employs TRBV9 and TRBJ2-2; TRBD1 aligns across 12 bases. V shed 2 bases and J 6 bases; nucleotides not matched to a gene: 2. Germline loops: CDR1 SGDLS, CDR2 YYNGEE. This CDR3 region has 15 residues. For the CDR3, the DNA is TGTGCCAGCAGCGTGGGACAGGGGGCATCCGGGGAGCTGTTTTTT. It specifies CASSVGQGASGELFF.

V usage is TRBV9 and J usage is TRBJ1-3, with D tentatively TRBD1 (5 bases). Trimming removed 4 bases from V and 4 bases from J, with 9 bases in between. CDR3 length: 13 residues. Per the germline V gene, CDR1 is SGDLS and CDR2 is YYNGEE. The CDR3 sequence: CASSWGDGNTIYF. Here the CDR3 DNA reads TGTGCCAGCAGCTGGGGGGACGGAAACACCATATATTTT.

CDR3 amino acids: CAWKYLERAMDTQYF. CDR3 nucleotide sequence: TGTGCCTGGAAGTACTTGGAGCGGGCAATGGATACGCAGTATTTT. The chain links TRBV30 to TRBJ2-3; the D gene is possibly TRBD2 (6 bases). Germline V CDR1 and CDR2: GTSNPN, SVGIG (reference sequence). The V end lost 4 bases, the J end lost 6 bases, and 20 bases lay between the germline ends. The CDR3 has 15 residues.

This clone occurred a few times. V gene TRBV14 combines with J gene TRBJ1-4, with D hard to call. CDR3 length: 15 amino acids. Germline V gene data show CDR1 as SGHDN and CDR2 as FVKESK. Trimming cost V 0 bases and J 5 bases, with 10 bases left between them. The CDR3 DNA is TGTGCCAGCAGCCAAGATCGTATGGGCAATGAAAAACTGTTTTTT. Amino acid sequence: CASSQDRMGNEKLFF.

J is TRBJ1-4 and V is TRBV7-2; 7 bases match TRBD1. V trimming: 5 bases; J trimming: 5 bases; junction bases outside the gene matches: 5. This CDR3 spans 14 amino acids. Per the germline V gene, CDR1 is SGHTA and CDR2 is FQGNSA. The CDR3 reads CASSIGGVNEKLFF. CDR3 nucleotide sequence: TGTGCCAGCAGCATAGGGGGCGTGAATGAAAAACTGTTTTTT.

The chain recombines TRBV4-1 with TRBJ1-1, with 7 bases lining up with TRBD1. V trimming: 0 bases; J trimming: 0 bases; junction bases outside the gene matches: 10. The CDR3 totals 18 residues. Germline lookup yields CDR1 MGHRA and CDR2 YSYEKL. This CDR3 is CASSQESRGRGMNTEAFF. CDR3 bases: TGCGCCAGCAGCCAAGAGTCCAGGGGGAGAGGGATGAACACTGAAGCTTTCTTT.

The sample holds a few counts of this clone. The chain combines TRBV3-1 (or the pseudogene TRBV3-2) with TRBJ1-1; no clear D. Germline lookup yields CDR1 LGHDT and CDR2 YNNKEL (reference sequence). Trimming stripped 1 base from V and 1 base from J, with 10 bases between. The CDR3 covers 15 residues. CDR3 bases: TGTGCCAGCAGCCAAGTTTTGACGGGGAACACTGAAGCTTTCTTT. Translating gives CASSQVLTGNTEAFF.

The rearrangement links TRBV19 to TRBJ2-1; D is unclear. From germline, CDR1 is LNHDA and CDR2 SQIVND (reference sequence). V was cut by 3 bases and J by 8 bases, with 14 bases left in between. The CDR3 spans 14 residues. The CDR3 reads CASSITIISDEQFF. The CDR3 DNA sequence: TGTGCCAGTAGTATCACTATCATCAGCGATGAGCAGTTCTTC.